This entry is about one T cell receptor (beta chain). This record comes from a study of blood T cell repertoires in COVID-19. Study-level information: PBMCs, B-cell-depleted T cells, or T cells provided the cDNA or gDNA that made up the material.

Authors' data handling: Amplification of reference gene primers provided the estimated nucleated cell counts. Some clones are missing from TCRdb's copy, which holds only in-frame ones; the method was immunoSEQ multiplex PCR. That table gives V, J and clone size, and the DNA gave D and trimming. Of approximately 26,000 clones listed, around 89% are singletons. V lost 0 bases, J lost 12 bases, and 20 bases lay in between. This CDR3 region has 14 residues. Germline loops: CDR1 GTSNPN, CDR2 SVGIG (reference sequence). The chain links TRBV30 to TRBJ2-5, with a possible D match to TRBD2 (6 bases). The sequenced sample consisted of peripheral blood. This receptor was taken from a woman between 55 and 75 years old with active COVID-19. CDR3 in amino acids: CAWSVNRMSGLKYF. The CDR3 DNA reads as TGTGCCTGGAGTGTAAATCGGATGAGCGGGCTTAAGTACTTC.